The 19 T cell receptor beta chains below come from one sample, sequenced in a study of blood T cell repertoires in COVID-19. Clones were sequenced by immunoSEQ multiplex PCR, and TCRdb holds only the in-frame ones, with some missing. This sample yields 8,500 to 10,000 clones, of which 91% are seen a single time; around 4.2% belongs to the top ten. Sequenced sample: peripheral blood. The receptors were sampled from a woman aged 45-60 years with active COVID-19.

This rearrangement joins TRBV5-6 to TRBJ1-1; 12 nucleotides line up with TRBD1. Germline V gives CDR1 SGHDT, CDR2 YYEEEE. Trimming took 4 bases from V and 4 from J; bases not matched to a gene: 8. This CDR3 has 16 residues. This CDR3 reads CASSPKPGQGATEAFF. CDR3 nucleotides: TGTGCCAGCAGCCCTAAACCGGGACAGGGGGCCACTGAAGCTTTCTTT.

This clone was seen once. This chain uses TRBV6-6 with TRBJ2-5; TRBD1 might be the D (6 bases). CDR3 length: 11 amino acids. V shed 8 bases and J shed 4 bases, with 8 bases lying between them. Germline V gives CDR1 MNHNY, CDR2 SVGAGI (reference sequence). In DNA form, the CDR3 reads TGTGCCAGCGGGACACGAGAGACCCAGTACTTC. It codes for CASGTRETQYF.

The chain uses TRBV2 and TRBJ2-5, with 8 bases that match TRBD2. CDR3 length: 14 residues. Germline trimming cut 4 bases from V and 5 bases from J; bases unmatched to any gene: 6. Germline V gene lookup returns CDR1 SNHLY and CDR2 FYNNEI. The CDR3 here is CASSGLTSDETQYF. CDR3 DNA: TGTGCCAGCAGTGGCCTGACTAGCGACGAGACCCAGTACTTC.

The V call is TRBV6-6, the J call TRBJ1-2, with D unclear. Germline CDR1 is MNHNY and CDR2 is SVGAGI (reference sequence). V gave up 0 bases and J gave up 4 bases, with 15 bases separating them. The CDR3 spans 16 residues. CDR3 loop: CASSYSIEGSGYGYTF. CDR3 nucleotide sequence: TGTGCCAGCAGTTACTCGATAGAGGGCAGTGGCTATGGCTACACCTTC.

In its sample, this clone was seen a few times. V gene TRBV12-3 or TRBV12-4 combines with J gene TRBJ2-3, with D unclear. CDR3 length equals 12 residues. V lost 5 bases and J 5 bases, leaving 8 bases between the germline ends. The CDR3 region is CASSGPRDTQYF. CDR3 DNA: TGTGCCAGCAGTGGGCCCCGAGATACGCAGTATTTT.

CDR3 sequence: CASSENSGTEQYF. The CDR3 coding sequence is TGCGCCAGCAGTGAGAATAGCGGGACTGAGCAGTACTTC. The chain is built from TRBV10-1 and TRBJ2-7; 8 positions match TRBD2. The CDR3 runs to 13 residues. Germline assignment: CDR1 WNHNN and CDR2 SYGVQD (reference sequence). V trimming: 2 bases; J trimming: 7 bases; junction bases outside the gene matches: 4.

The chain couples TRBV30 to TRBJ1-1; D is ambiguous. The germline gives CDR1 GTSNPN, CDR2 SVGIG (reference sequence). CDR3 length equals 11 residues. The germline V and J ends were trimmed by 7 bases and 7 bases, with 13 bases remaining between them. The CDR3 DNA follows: TGTGCCTTTTTTCCCTCACTTGAAGCTTTCTTT. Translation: CAFFPSLEAFF.

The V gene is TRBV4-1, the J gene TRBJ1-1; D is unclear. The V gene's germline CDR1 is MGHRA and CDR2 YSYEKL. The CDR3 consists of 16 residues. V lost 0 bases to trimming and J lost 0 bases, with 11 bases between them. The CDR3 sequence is CASSQDPRGLNTEAFF. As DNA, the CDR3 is TGCGCCAGCAGCCAAGATCCCAGAGGGTTGAACACTGAAGCTTTCTTT.

The CDR3 region is CASSLILAGDNEQFF. The DNA for the CDR3 is TGTGCCAGCAGCTTAATTCTAGCGGGAGACAATGAGCAGTTCTTC. The rearrangement uses TRBV7-9 and TRBJ2-1; 10 bases match TRBD2. Trimming cost V 2 bases and J 5 bases; bases outside gene matches: 3. This CDR3 is 15 amino acids long. Germline loops: CDR1 SEHNR, CDR2 FQNEAQ (reference sequence).

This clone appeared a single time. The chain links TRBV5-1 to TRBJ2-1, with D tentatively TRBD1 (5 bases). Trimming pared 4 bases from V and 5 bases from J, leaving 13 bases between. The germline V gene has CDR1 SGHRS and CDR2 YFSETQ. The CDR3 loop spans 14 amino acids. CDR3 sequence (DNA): TGCGCCAGCAGCCAAACCCAGGGAAACAATGAGCAGTTCTTC. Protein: CASSQTQGNNEQFF.

The CDR3 nucleotides are TGTGCCACCCTGAGGAGGCTTAATGAAAAACTGTTTTTT. This gives the protein CATLRRLNEKLFF. The chain couples TRBV28 to TRBJ1-4; D gene unclear. CDR3 length equals 13 residues. The germline CDR1 and CDR2 sequences are MDHEN and SYDVKM. V gave up 10 bases and J gave up 4 bases, with 13 bases separating them.

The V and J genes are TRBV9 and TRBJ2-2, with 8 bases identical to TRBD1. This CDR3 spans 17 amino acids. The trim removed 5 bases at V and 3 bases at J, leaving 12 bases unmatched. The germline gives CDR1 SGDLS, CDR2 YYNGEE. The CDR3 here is CASRFPDRALDTGELFF. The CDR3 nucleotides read TGTGCCAGCAGGTTCCCGGACAGGGCCCTGGACACCGGGGAGCTGTTTTTT.

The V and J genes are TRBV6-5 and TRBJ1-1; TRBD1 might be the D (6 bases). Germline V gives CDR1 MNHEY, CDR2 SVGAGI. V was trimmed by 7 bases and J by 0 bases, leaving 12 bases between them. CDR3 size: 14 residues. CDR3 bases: TGTGCCAGCAAGGACAGACTAATGAACACTGAAGCTTTCTTT. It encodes CASKDRLMNTEAFF.

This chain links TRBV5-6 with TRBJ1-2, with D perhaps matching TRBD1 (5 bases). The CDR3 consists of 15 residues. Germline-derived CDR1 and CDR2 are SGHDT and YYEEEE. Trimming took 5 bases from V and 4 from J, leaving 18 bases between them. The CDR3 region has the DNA TGTGCCAGCAGGGACAAAGGAAGGGGCGTCTATGGCTACACCTTC. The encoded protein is CASRDKGRGVYGYTF.

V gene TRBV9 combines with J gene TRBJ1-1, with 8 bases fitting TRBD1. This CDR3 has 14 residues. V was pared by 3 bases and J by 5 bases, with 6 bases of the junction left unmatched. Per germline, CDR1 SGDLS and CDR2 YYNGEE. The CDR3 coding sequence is TGTGCCAGCAGCGGAGGACAGGGAAGGACTGAAGCTTTCTTT. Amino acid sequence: CASSGGQGRTEAFF.

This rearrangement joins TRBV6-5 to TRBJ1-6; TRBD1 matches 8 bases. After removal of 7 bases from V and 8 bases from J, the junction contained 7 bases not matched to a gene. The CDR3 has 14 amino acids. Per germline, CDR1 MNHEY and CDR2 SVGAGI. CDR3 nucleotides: TGTGCCAGCACCAAGACAGGGGCCGATTCACCCCTCCACTTT. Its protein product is CASTKTGADSPLHF.

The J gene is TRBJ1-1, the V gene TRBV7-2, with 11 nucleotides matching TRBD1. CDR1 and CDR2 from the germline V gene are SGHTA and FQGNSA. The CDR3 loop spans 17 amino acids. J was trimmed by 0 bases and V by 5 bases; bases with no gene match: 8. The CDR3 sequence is CASSPYGTGGLNTEAFF. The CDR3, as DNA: TGTGCCAGCAGCCCCTATGGGACAGGGGGTTTGAACACTGAAGCTTTCTTT.

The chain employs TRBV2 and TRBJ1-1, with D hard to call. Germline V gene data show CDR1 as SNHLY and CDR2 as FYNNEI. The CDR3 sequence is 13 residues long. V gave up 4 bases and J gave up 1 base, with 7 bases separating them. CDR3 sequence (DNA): TGTGCCAGCAGTGGGGAGACGAACACTGAAGCTTTCTTT. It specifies CASSGETNTEAFF.

In DNA form, the CDR3 reads TGCGCCAGTAAAACTAGCGGGAGCGGTGAGACCCAGTACTTC. Amino acids: CASKTSGSGETQYF. This chain joins TRBV5-1 and TRBJ2-5; 11 bases match TRBD2. The CDR3 contains 14 residues. From germline, CDR1 is SGHRS and CDR2 YFSETQ. The V and J ends lost 8 bases and 5 bases, in that order; junction bases with no gene match: 8. Full variable domain (rest looked up from reference TRBV5-1 and TRBJ2-5): KAGVTQTPRYLIKTRGQQVTLSCSPISGHRSVSWYQQTPGQGLQFLFEYFSETQRNKGNFPGRFSGRQFSNSRSEMNVSTLELGDSALYLCASKTSGSGETQYFGPGTRLLVL.